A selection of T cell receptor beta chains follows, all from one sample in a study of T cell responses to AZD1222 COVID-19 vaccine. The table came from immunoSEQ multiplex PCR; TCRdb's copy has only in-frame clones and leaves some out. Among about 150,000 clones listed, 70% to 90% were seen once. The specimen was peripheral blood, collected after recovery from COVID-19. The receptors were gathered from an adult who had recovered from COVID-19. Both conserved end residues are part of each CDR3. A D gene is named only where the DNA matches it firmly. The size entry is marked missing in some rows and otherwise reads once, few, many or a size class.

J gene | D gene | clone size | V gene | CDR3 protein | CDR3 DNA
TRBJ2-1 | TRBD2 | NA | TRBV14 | CASSQLAGGTSLLF | TGTGCCAGCAGCCAACTAGCGGGAGGCACTTCCCTGCTCTTC
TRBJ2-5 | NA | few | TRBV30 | CAWSFKTSLQETQYF | TGTGCCTGGAGTTTTAAGACGAGTCTCCAAGAGACCCAGTACTTC
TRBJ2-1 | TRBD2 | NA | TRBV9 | CASSALADTYNEQFF | TGTGCCAGCAGCGCCCTAGCGGATACCTACAATGAGCAGTTCTTC
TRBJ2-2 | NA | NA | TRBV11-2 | CASSLPGGYTGELFF | TGTGCCAGCAGCTTACCTGGGGGGTACACCGGGGAGCTGTTTTTT
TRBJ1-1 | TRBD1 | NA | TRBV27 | CASSSGTGREAFF | TGTGCCAGCAGCTCCGGGACAGGGCGAGAAGCTTTCTTT
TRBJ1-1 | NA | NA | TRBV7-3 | CASSTGNTEAFF | TGTGCCAGCTCCACAGGGAACACTGAAGCTTTCTTT
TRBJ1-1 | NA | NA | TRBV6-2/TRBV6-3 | CASSYKGMNTEAFF | TGTGCCAGCAGTTACAAAGGGATGAACACTGAAGCTTTCTTT
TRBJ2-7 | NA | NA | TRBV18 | CASSEPQVNEQYF | TGTGCCAGCTCAGAACCGCAGGTCAACGAGCAGTACTTC
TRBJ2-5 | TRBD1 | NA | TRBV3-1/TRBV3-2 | CASSHRDRGRAETQYF | TGTGCCAGCAGCCACCGGGACAGGGGGCGAGCGGAGACCCAGTACTTC
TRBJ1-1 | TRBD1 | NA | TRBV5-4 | CASSPDRANTEAFF | TGTGCCAGCAGCCCGGACAGGGCGAACACTGAAGCTTTCTTT
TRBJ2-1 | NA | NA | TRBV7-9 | CASSWGGTYNEQFF | TGTGCCAGCAGCTGGGGGGGCACCTACAATGAGCAGTTCTTC
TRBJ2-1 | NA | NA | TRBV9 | CASSVAGYNEQFF | TGTGCCAGCAGCGTAGCGGGGTACAATGAGCAGTTCTTC
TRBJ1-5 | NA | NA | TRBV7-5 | CARSLSGLVRNQPQHF | TGTGCCAGAAGCTTATCCGGACTGGTACGCAATCAGCCCCAGCATTTT
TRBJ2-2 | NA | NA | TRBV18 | CASSPMRTLNTGELFF | TGTGCCAGCTCACCGATGCGGACCTTGAACACCGGGGAGCTGTTTTTT
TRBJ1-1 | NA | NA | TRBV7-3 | CASSPTGGDTEAFF | TGTGCCAGCAGCCCGACGGGGGGAGACACTGAAGCTTTCTTT
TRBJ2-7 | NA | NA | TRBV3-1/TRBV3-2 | CASSLPGAVSYEQYF | TGTGCCAGCAGCCTCCCAGGGGCGGTATCCTACGAGCAGTACTTC
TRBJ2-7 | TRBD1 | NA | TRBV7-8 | CASSQPDRGFNEQYF | TGTGCCAGCAGCCAACCCGACAGGGGCTTCAACGAGCAGTACTTC
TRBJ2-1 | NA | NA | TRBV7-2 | CASSRGFNRNEQFF | TGTGCCAGCTCCAGAGGTTTCAATCGCAATGAGCAGTTCTTC
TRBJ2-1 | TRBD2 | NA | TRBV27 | CASSLSSGGNNEQFF | TGTGCCAGCAGTCTCTCTAGCGGGGGGAACAATGAGCAGTTCTTC
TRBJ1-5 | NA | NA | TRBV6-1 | CASSEEGGNQPQHF | TGTGCCAGCAGTGAAGAGGGGGGCAATCAGCCCCAGCATTTT
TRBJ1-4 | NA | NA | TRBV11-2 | CASSPRRWDEKLFF | TGTGCCAGCAGCCCCCGCCGTTGGGATGAAAAACTGTTTTTT
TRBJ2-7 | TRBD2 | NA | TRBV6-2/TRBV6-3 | CASSYLGTRVSYEQYF | TGTGCCAGCAGTTACCTTGGGACTAGGGTCTCCTACGAGCAGTACTTC
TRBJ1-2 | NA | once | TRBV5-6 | CASSSIDLYGYTF | TGTGCCAGCAGCTCAATAGATCTCTATGGCTACACCTTC